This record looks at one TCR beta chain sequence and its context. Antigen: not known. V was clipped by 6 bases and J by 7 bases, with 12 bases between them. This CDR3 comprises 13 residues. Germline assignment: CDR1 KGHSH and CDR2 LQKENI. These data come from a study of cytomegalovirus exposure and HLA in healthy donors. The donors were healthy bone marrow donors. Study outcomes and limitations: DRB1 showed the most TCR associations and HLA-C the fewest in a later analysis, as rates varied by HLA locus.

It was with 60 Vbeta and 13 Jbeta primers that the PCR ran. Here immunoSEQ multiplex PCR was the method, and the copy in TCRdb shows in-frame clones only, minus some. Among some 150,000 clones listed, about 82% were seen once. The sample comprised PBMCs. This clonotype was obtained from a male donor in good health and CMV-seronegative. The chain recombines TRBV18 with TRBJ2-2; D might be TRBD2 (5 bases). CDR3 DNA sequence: TGTGCCAGCTCCCGTCGGGATGGCGGGGAGCTGTTTTTT. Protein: CASSRRDGGELFF. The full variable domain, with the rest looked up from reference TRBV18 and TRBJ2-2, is NAGVMQNPRHLVRRRGQEARLRCSPMKGHSHVYWYRQLPEEGLKFMVYLQKENIIDESGMPKERFSAEFPKEGPSILRIQQVVRGDSAAYFCASSRRDGGELFFGEGSRLTVL.